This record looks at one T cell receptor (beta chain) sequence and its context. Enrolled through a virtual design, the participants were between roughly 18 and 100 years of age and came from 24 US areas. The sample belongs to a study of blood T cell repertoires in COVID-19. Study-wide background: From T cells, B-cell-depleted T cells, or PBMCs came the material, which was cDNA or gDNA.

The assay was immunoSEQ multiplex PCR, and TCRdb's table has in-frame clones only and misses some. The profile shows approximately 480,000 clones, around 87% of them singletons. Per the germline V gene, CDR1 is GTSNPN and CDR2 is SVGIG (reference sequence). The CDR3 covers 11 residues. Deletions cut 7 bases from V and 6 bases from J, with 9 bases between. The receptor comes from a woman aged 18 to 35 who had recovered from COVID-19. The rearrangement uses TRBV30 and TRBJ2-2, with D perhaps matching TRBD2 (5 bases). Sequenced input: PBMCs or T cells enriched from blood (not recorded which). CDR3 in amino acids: CASLGAGELFF. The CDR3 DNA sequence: TGTGCCTCCCTCGGGGCCGGGGAGCTGTTTTTT.